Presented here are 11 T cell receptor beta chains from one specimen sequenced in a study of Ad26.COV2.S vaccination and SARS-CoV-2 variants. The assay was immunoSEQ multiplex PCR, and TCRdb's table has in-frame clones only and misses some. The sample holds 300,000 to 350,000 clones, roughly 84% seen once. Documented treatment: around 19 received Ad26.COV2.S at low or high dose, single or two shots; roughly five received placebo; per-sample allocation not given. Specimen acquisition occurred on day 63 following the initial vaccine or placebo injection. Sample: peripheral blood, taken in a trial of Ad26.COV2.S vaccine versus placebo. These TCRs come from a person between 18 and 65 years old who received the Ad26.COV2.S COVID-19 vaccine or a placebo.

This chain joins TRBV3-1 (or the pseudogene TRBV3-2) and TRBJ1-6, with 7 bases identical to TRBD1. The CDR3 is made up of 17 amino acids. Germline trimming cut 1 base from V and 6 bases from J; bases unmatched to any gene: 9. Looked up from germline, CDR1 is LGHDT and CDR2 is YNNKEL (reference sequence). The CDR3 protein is CASSQGAGGVTNSPLHF. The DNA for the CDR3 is TGTGCCAGCAGCCAAGGGGCAGGGGGGGTTACTAATTCACCCCTCCACTTT.

This chain's CDR3 is CASSPVGSGLGAYGYTF. CDR3 coding DNA: TGTGCCAGCAGCCCAGTCGGGTCCGGGCTGGGGGCCTATGGCTACACCTTC. V usage is TRBV7-9 and J usage is TRBJ1-2; perhaps TRBD1 as D (6 bases). Trimming took 5 bases from V and 4 from J, leaving 23 bases between them. The CDR3 sequence is 17 residues long. In germline, CDR1 is SEHNR, CDR2 FQNEAQ (reference sequence).

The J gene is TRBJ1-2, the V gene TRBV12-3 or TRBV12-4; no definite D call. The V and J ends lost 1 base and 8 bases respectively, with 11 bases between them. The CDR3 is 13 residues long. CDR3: CASSLGRRRGYTF. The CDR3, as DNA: TGTGCCAGCAGTTTAGGGCGAAGGCGGGGCTACACCTTC.

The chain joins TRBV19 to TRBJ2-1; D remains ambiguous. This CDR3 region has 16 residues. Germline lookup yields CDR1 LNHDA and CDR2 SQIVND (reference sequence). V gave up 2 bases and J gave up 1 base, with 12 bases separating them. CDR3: CASSIQPTLSYNEQFF. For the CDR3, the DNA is TGTGCCAGTAGTATACAGCCGACCCTTTCCTACAATGAGCAGTTCTTC.

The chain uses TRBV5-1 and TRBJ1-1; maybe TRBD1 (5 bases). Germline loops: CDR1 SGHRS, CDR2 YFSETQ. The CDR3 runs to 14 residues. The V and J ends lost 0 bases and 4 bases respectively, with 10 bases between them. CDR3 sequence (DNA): TGCGCCAGCAGCTTGGGCAGGGAGGGCACTGAAGCTTTCTTT. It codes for CASSLGREGTEAFF.

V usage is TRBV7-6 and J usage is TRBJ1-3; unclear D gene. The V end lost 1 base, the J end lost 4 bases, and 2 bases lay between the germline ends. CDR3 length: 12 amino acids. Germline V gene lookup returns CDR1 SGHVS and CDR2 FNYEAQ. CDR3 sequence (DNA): TGTGCCAGCAGCTTAGAAGGAAACACCATATATTTT. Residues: CASSLEGNTIYF.

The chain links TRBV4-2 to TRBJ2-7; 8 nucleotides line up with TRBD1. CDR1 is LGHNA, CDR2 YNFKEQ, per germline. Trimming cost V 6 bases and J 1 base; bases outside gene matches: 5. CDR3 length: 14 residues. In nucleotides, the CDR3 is TGTGCCAGCAGTATAGACAGGGGTTCCTACGAGCAGTACTTC. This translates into CASSIDRGSYEQYF.

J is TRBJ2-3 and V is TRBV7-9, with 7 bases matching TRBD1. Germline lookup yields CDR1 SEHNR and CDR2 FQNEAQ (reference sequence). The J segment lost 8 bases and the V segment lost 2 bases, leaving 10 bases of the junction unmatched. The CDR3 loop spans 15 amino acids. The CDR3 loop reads CASSLSRGPALTQYF. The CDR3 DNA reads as TGTGCCAGCAGCTTAAGTAGGGGGCCCGCCCTTACGCAGTATTTT.

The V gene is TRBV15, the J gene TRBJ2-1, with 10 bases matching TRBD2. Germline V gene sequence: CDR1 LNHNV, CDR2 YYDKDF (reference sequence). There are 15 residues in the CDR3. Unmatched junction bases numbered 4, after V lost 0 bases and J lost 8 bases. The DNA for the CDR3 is TGTGCCACCAGCAGAGATCTGCTAGCGGGGGATGAGCAGTTCTTC. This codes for CATSRDLLAGDEQFF.

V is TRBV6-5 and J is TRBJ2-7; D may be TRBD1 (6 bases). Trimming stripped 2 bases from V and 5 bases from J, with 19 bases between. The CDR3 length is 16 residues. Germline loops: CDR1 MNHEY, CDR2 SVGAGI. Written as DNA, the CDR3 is TGTGCCAGCAGTTACCGTAGGGACATTGGGGACGACGAGCAGTACTTC. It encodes CASSYRRDIGDDEQYF.

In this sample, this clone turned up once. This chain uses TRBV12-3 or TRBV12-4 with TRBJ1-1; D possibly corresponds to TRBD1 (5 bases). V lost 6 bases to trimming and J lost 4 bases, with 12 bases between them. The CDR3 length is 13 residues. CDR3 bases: TGTGCCAGCAGCTGGGGCCAAATCACTGAAGCTTTCTTT. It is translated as CASSWGQITEAFF.